Below, 15 T cell receptor beta chains from the same sample are listed, as sequenced in a study of memory CD4+ T cells and cytomegalovirus serostatus. Clones were sequenced by immunoSEQ multiplex PCR, and TCRdb holds only the in-frame ones, with some missing. The sample lists about 61,000 clones, around 83% seen once, with nearly 0.9% in the top ten. Single viable CD3+CD4+CD8-CD45RO+ cells were sorted as the memory CD4+ T cells. What was sequenced was memory CD4+ T cells from blood. These receptors were collected from an adult in good health and CMV-seronegative.

V and J are TRBV5-8 and TRBJ1-1; 10 bases fit TRBD1. J was trimmed by 1 base and V by 4 bases; bases with no gene match: 10. Germline CDR1 is SGHTS and CDR2 is YDEGEE. The length of the CDR3 is 17 residues. CDR3 DNA sequence: TGTGCCAGCAGCACCGGGACAGGGGTGTCGGGGAACACTGAAGCTTTCTTT. It translates to CASSTGTGVSGNTEAFF.

This clone was observed once. Since no conserved phenylalanine or tryptophan closes the CDR3, a read error is the likely cause. The DNA is left out, because the CDR3 cannot be placed on it with certainty; the CDR3 is given as TCRdb lists it. This chain connects TRBV2 to TRBJ2-7; the table's D call, TRBD1, has no DNA check behind it. The CDR3 comprises 8 residues, both ends counted. The V gene's germline CDR1 is SNHLY and CDR2 FYNNEI. CDR3 sequence: CASKNGPR.

The gene calls are TRBV28 and TRBJ1-5; weak D call: TRBD1 (6 bases). V lost 4 bases, J lost 0 bases, and 10 bases lay in between. The CDR3 is 15 residues long. CDR1 MDHEN and CDR2 SYDVKM come from the germline V gene. The CDR3 nucleotides read TGTGCCAGCAGTTCTCTACAGGGTAGCAATCAGCCCCAGCATTTT. This encodes CASSSLQGSNQPQHF.

This chain joins TRBV2 and TRBJ1-2, with no clear D. The CDR3 contains 12 residues. Germline assignment: CDR1 SNHLY and CDR2 FYNNEI. The germline V and J ends were trimmed by 4 bases and 6 bases, with 9 bases remaining between them. CDR3 amino acids: CASSVKVHGYTF. The CDR3 nucleotides are TGTGCCAGCAGTGTAAAGGTTCATGGCTACACCTTC.

The chain recombines TRBV7-6 with TRBJ1-5; D may be TRBD1 (5 bases). CDR3 length equals 13 residues. CDR1 and CDR2 from the germline V gene are SGHVS and FNYEAQ. The V end lost 8 bases, the J end lost 2 bases, and 10 bases lay between the germline ends. CDR3 amino acids: CASGRARNQPQHF. CDR3 DNA sequence: TGTGCCAGCGGCAGGGCTCGCAATCAGCCCCAGCATTTT.

The chain recombines TRBV27 with TRBJ1-6, with 8 bases identical to TRBD1. Per the germline V gene, CDR1 is MNHEY and CDR2 is SMNVEV (reference sequence). The CDR3 length is 13 residues. Germline trimming cut 6 bases from V and 11 bases from J; bases unmatched to any gene: 6. The CDR3 bases are TGTGCCAGCAGACGGGACAGGAGTCCACCCCTCCACTTT. This sequence encodes CASRRDRSPPLHF.

The V call is TRBV7-2, the J call TRBJ1-1; D gene unclear. The V gene's germline CDR1 is SGHTA and CDR2 FQGNSA. CDR3 length: 14 residues. V was clipped by 3 bases and J by 8 bases, with 16 bases between them. In DNA, the CDR3 is TGTGCCAGCAGCTTTCCTCCGTGGGCAAGGGAAGCTTTCTTT. Its protein is CASSFPPWAREAFF.

V and J are TRBV28 and TRBJ2-7; D unclear. The CDR3 has 12 amino acids. Germline lookup yields CDR1 MDHEN and CDR2 SYDVKM. V was clipped by 2 bases and J by 3 bases, with 5 bases between them. CDR3 DNA sequence: TGTGCCAGCAGTTTAAGCATCTACGAGCAGTACTTC. This sequence encodes CASSLSIYEQYF.

The chain employs TRBV7-9 and TRBJ2-7; D may be TRBD1 (5 bases). The germline CDR1 and CDR2 sequences are SEHNR and FQNEAQ (reference sequence). The length of the CDR3 is 13 residues. V was shortened by 4 bases and J by 2 bases, with 9 bases between the two germline ends. The CDR3 nucleotides read TGTGCCAGCAGCTCTGGCAGGGCCTACGAGCAGTACTTC. The encoded protein is CASSSGRAYEQYF.

This clone was picked up a small number of times. This chain connects TRBV5-6 to TRBJ1-3; D gene unclear. Germline CDR1 is SGHDT and CDR2 is YYEEEE. This CDR3 has 11 residues. Trimming removed 4 bases at V and 11 bases at J, with 10 bases between. CDR3 in DNA: TGTGCCAGCAGCGGGAGGGAGGCCATATATTTT. Its protein is CASSGREAIYF.

The chain uses TRBV2 and TRBJ2-7; 7 nucleotides match TRBD2. V was clipped by 6 bases and J by 1 base; unmatched bases: 9. There are 15 residues in the CDR3. Germline CDR1 is SNHLY and CDR2 is FYNNEI. In DNA form, the CDR3 reads TGTGCCAGCAGGGGAGGGACTGTGAAGTCCTACGAGCAGTACTTC. Its protein product is CASRGGTVKSYEQYF.

The rearrangement joins TRBV4-2 to TRBJ1-2, with D hard to call. The CDR3 consists of 13 residues. Germline CDR1 is LGHNA and CDR2 is YNFKEQ. The V and J ends lost 0 bases and 7 bases respectively, with 9 bases between them. DNA for the CDR3: TGTGCCAGCAGCCAAGAGCAAAGGATTGGCTACACCTTC. Amino acids: CASSQEQRIGYTF.

The CDR3 spells CASSVSGRPHEQYF. The CDR3 coding sequence is TGTGCCAGCAGCGTTAGCGGGAGGCCCCACGAGCAGTACTTC. The chain links TRBV9 to TRBJ2-7, with 10 bases lining up with TRBD2. Unmatched junction bases numbered 4, after V lost 2 bases and J lost 5 bases. CDR3 length: 14 amino acids. Germline V gene sequence: CDR1 SGDLS, CDR2 YYNGEE.

The rearrangement uses TRBV7-9 and TRBJ1-4; unclear D gene. The germline V gene has CDR1 SEHNR and CDR2 FQNEAQ (reference sequence). The CDR3 has 19 amino acids. The ends were cut back, 1 base at V and 0 bases at J, with 18 bases in the middle. In DNA, the CDR3 is TGTGCCAGCAGCTTAGGGGCGAGAGGACGGATCCCAACTAATGAAAAACTGTTTTTT. Its translation is CASSLGARGRIPTNEKLFF.

This clone was recorded once. This chain uses TRBV30 with TRBJ2-7; TRBD1 might be the D (6 bases). Trimming stripped 5 bases from V and 7 bases from J, with 21 bases between. Germline CDR1 reads GTSNPN; CDR2 reads SVGIG (reference sequence). The CDR3 length is 14 residues. The DNA for the CDR3 is TGTGCCTGGCTCCCTACCGGGACACCCAGGGAGCAGTACTTC. Translation: CAWLPTGTPREQYF.